This T cell receptor (beta chain) was recorded in a study of tumor-infiltrating lymphocytes in localized non-small cell lung cancer. Whole-study context: Patients included smokers and never-smokers with various histologies, some sampled after neoadjuvant chemotherapy. Resected tumor was paired with non-adjacent uninvolved lung from the same patient. Findings of the study overall: Available tissue quantity limited TCR sequencing to a patient subset. Technical variation could not be separated from intratumor heterogeneity here.

With regard to this clone: Its antigen is not identified.

Germline CDR1 is MNHEY and CDR2 is SVGAGI. V lost 5 bases to trimming and J lost 0 bases, with 8 bases between them. The CDR3 has 13 amino acids. Method: immunoSEQ multiplex PCR; TCRdb's copy keeps in-frame clones and lacks some. Among 15,000 to 20,000 clones listed, about 84% were seen once. Source material: uninvolved lung tissue not adjacent to the tumor. The sequence was collected from a human donor with non-small cell lung cancer. This chain uses TRBV6-5 with TRBJ2-7, with D possibly being TRBD2 (5 bases). The DNA for the CDR3 is TGTGCCAGCAGTCGCGGACTCTCCTACGAGCAGTACTTC. It yields the protein CASSRGLSYEQYF.